The entry below gives a single TCR beta chain sequence along with its context. This clonotype was seen only a few times. Its binding antigen is unknown. No much larger clonotype is one base removed from it; base qualities were not supplied. V lost 2 bases and J lost 0 bases; the stretch between them is 13 bases long. The germline V gene (reference sequence) supplies CDR1 SEHNR and CDR2 FQNEAQ. Including cysteine and phenylalanine, the CDR3 has 16 amino acids. Only the CDR3 DNA is retained, 48 bases long and in frame from the first base. The sample is drawn from a study of CDR3 diversity in severe acne (dated by TCRdb to the late 2010s). The method behind the library was PCR. TCRdb lists the instrument as Illumina HiSeq 2000. Clones were called with MiXCR by TCRdb after fastp trimmed the public reads at Q25, and only in-frame beta chains were retained. Rows with one shared CDR3 protein collapse into an entry with the most common genes and DNA. In this sample the table shows around 83,000 distinct CDR3 sequences, approximately 54% of which occur a single time. The leading ten clones occupy around 10% of the sample.

Rearrangement joined TRBV7-9 to TRBJ1-2, and perhaps TRBD1 as D gene, on 6 matching bases. This sequence originates from a male donor with severe acne vulgaris. Sample: blood. The CDR3 reads as follows: CASSLITGNPNYGYTF. The sequence in DNA is TGTGCCAGCAGCTTAATCACAGGGAACCCTAACTATGGCTACACCTTC. With the portions outside the CDR3 filled from the reference TRBV7-9 and TRBJ1-2 genes, the complete variable region becomes DTGVSQNPRHKITKRGQNVTFRCDPISEHNRLYWYRQTLGQGPEFLTYFQNEAQLEKSRLLSDRFSAERPKGSFSTLEIQRTEQGDSAMYLCASSLITGNPNYGYTFGSGTRLTVV.